This T cell receptor beta chain was recorded in a study of pediatric ulcerative colitis. The rectum was sampled with one to two pinch biopsies at colonoscopy. Sequencing was at survey level. The method was immunoSEQ multiplex PCR; TCRdb's version includes in-frame clones alone and lacks a portion of them. This sample carries over 45,000 clones, about four fifths of them seen once, and the ten largest clones take about 4%. The CDR3 contains 13 residues. CDR1 is MNHEY and CDR2 is SVGAGI in the germline V gene. With V trimmed by 5 bases and J by 2 bases, 2 bases remained unmatched. Concerning this clone: Given a much more abundant clone one base away, this may be a read error. This sample also contains other DNA sequences that code for the same CDR3.

The sequence came from a girl aged 5 to 17 with moderate ulcerative colitis. V is TRBV6-5 and J is TRBJ1-2, with 7 bases that match TRBD1. Sequenced: gut tissue. The CDR3 nucleotides are TGTGCCAGCAGTCGACAGGGAAACTATGGCTACACCTTC. The encoded protein is CASSRQGNYGYTF.